The 10 T cell receptor beta chains below were found in one sample sequenced in a study of Ad26.COV2.S vaccination and SARS-CoV-2 variants. As for treatment: 15 to 20 received Ad26.COV2.S at low or high dose, single or two shots; 5 received placebo; per-sample allocation not given. The samples date from day 63 after the first vaccine or placebo injection. TCRdb's copy holds only in-frame clones and misses some; the assay was immunoSEQ multiplex PCR. Found here are about 390,000 clones, around 85% of them singletons; the top ten hold around 3.4%. Material: peripheral blood, obtained in a trial of Ad26.COV2.S vaccine versus placebo. The receptors were sampled from a person between 18 and 59 years old who received the Ad26.COV2.S COVID-19 vaccine or a placebo.

This chain links TRBV12-3 or TRBV12-4 with TRBJ1-1; weak D call: TRBD1 (6 bases). Between the trimmed V and J ends, which lost 4 bases and 5 bases, there was a span of 11 bases. The CDR3 is 13 amino acids. The CDR3 spells CASSSRGLTEAFF. CDR3 nucleotide sequence: TGTGCCAGCAGTTCCAGGGGATTGACTGAAGCTTTCTTT.

The rearrangement links TRBV27 to TRBJ1-4, with TRBD1 matching 9 bases. Germline loops: CDR1 MNHEY, CDR2 SMNVEV (reference sequence). V was clipped by 6 bases and J by 8 bases; unmatched bases: 13. The CDR3 is made up of 16 amino acids. CDR3 in DNA: TGTGCCAGCAGGAAACAGGGGGCCGGAGGCGGCGAAAAACTGTTTTTT. Translating gives CASRKQGAGGGEKLFF. Combining the CDR3 with reference TRBV27 and TRBJ1-4 gives the whole variable domain EAQVTQNPRYLITVTGKKLTVTCSQNMNHEYMSWYRQDPGLGLRQIYYSMNVEVTDKGDVPEGYKVSRKEKRNFPLILESPSPNQTSLYFCASRKQGAGGGEKLFFGSGTQLSVL.

The chain joins TRBV7-2 to TRBJ2-3; 9 bases map to TRBD2. The junction had 3 bases not matched to a gene; V was cut back by 1 base and J by 1 base. Germline V CDR1 and CDR2: SGHTA, FQGNSA. The CDR3 contains 16 residues. Here the CDR3 DNA reads TGTGCCAGCAGCTTAGTAAGCGGGGGGCGCACAGATACGCAGTATTTT. It is translated as CASSLVSGGRTDTQYF.

The chain combines TRBV6-1 with TRBJ1-1; D remains ambiguous. The ends were cut back, 3 bases at V and 5 bases at J, with 7 bases in the middle. The CDR3 covers 12 residues. Germline lookup yields CDR1 MNHNS and CDR2 SASEGT. The DNA of the CDR3 is TGTGCCAGCAGTGATCTGGGGACTGAAGCTTTCTTT. This encodes CASSDLGTEAFF.

The rearrangement uses TRBV29-1 and TRBJ2-5; D tentatively reads TRBD1 or TRBD2 (6 bases each). V was shortened by 7 bases and J by 1 base, with 13 bases between the two germline ends. Germline V lookup: CDR1 SQVTM, CDR2 ANQGSEA. CDR3 length: 13 amino acids. The CDR3 here is CSAGGWAQETQYF. CDR3 nucleotide sequence: TGCAGCGCCGGGGGCTGGGCCCAAGAGACCCAGTACTTC. The full variable domain, completed using reference TRBV29-1 and TRBJ2-5, is SAVISQKPSRDICQRGTSLTIQCQVDSQVTMMFWYRQQPGQSLTLIATANQGSEATYESGFVIDKFPISRPNLTFSTLTVSNMSPEDSSIYLCSAGGWAQETQYFGPGTRLLVL.

The chain combines TRBV7-8 with TRBJ2-2, with D perhaps TRBD1 (5 bases). CDR3 size: 17 residues. The V and J ends lost 5 bases and 2 bases respectively, with 18 bases between them. In germline, CDR1 is SGHVS, CDR2 FQNEAQ. CDR3 coding DNA: TGTGCCAGCAGCCCAGTAGGTCGACAGACCAACACCGGGGAGCTGTTTTTT. Translating it yields CASSPVGRQTNTGELFF.

The genes are TRBV6-2 or TRBV6-3 and TRBJ2-7, with D possibly called TRBD1 or TRBD2 (5 bases each). The CDR3 loop spans 16 amino acids. Deletions cut 2 bases from V and 6 bases from J, with 20 bases between. From germline, CDR1 is MNHEY and CDR2 SVGEGT. The CDR3 DNA is TGTGCCAGCAGTTACCCGGGGCCCATTTCACCCGGCGAGCAGTACTTC. Protein: CASSYPGPISPGEQYF.

This clone was observed a few times. CDR3 in amino acids: CASSLDRSNQPQHF. In nucleotides, the CDR3 is TGTGCCAGTAGCCTCGACAGGAGCAATCAGCCCCAGCATTTT. V is TRBV19 and J is TRBJ1-5; possibly TRBD1 for D (6 bases). CDR1 and CDR2 from the germline V gene are LNHDA and SQIVND (reference sequence). Trimming took 6 bases from V and 1 from J, leaving 10 bases between them. The CDR3 covers 14 residues. Based on the CDR3 plus reference TRBV19 and TRBJ1-5, the full variable domain is DGGITQSPKYLFRKEGQNVTLSCEQNLNHDAMYWYRQDPGQGLRLIYYSQIVNDFQKGDIAEGYSVSREKKESFPLTVTSAQKNPTAFYLCASSLDRSNQPQHFGDGTRLSIL.

This chain connects TRBV27 to TRBJ2-7; the match to TRBD2 covers 7 bases. Looked up from germline, CDR1 is MNHEY and CDR2 is SMNVEV (reference sequence). The CDR3 length is 14 residues. Trimming removed 3 bases from V and 7 bases from J; junction bases left unmatched: 9. In DNA form, the CDR3 reads TGTGCCAGCAGTTTGGGGGGGACGCTCAGAGAGCAGTACTTC. Translated, it gives CASSLGGTLREQYF.

The chain has TRBV19 and TRBJ2-1, with D maybe TRBD2 (6 bases). The CDR3 loop spans 17 amino acids. Germline V CDR1 and CDR2: LNHDA, SQIVND (reference sequence). Trimming took off 2 bases at V and 0 bases at J, with 14 bases between the two ends. The CDR3 nucleotides are TGTGCCAGTAGTATACTGGTTTACGGGAGCTCCTACAATGAGCAGTTCTTC. Its translation: CASSILVYGSSYNEQFF.